What follows describes a single TCR beta chain. Germline lookup yields CDR1 LGHNA and CDR2 YNFKEQ. The CDR3 consists of 17 residues. With V trimmed by 0 bases and J by 5 bases, 4 bases remained unmatched. The data belong to a study of blood T cell repertoires in COVID-19. About the research overall: Spain, Italy and the United States supplied samples that represented acute and convalescent COVID-19.

TCRdb's copy holds only in-frame clones and misses some; the assay was immunoSEQ multiplex PCR. The sample has around 40,000 clones, about four fifths seen once. V gene TRBV4-2 combines with J gene TRBJ2-2; 12 nucleotides line up with TRBD1. Specimen: peripheral blood. This TCR derives from a man older than 75 with active or convalescent COVID-19. CDR3 DNA: TGTGCCAGCAGCCAAGATGGGGGACAGGGGGCGACCGGGGAGCTGTTTTTT. Its translation is CASSQDGGQGATGELFF.